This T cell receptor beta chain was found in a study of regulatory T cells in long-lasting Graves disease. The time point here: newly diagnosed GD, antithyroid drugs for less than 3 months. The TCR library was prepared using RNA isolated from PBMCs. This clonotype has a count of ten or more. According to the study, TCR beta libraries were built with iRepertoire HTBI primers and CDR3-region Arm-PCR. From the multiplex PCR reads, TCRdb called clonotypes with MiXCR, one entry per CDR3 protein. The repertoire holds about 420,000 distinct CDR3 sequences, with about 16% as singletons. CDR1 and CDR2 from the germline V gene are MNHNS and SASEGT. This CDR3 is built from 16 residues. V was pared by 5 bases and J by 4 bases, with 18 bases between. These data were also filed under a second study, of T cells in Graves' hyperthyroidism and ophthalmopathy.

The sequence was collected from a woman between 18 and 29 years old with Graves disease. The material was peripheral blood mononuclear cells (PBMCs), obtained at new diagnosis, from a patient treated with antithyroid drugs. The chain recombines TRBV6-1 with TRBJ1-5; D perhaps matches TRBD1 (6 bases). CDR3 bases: TGTGCCAGCAGTCGAGGGGGAGGCAGAGGGAATCAGCCCCAGCATTTT. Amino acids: CASSRGGGRGNQPQHF.